A selection of T cell receptor beta chains follows, all from one sample in a study of OX40 agonist ivuxolimab in advanced cancers. TCRdb keeps only in-frame clones here, not all; method: immunoSEQ multiplex PCR. This table has approximately 56,000 clones, approximately 87% appearing once. The sample consisted of CD4+ or CD8+ T cells sorted from blood, taken in a trial of the OX40 agonist ivuxolimab. The receptor set was obtained from an adult with an advanced solid tumor such as melanoma, head and neck, liver or kidney cancer. Both conserved end residues are part of each CDR3. A D gene is named only where the DNA matches it firmly. The size field is filled for only some rows; it gives once, few, many or a size class.

v_call	clone_size	j_call	d_call	cdr3_nt	cdr3_aa
TRBV10-3	few	TRBJ2-1	TRBD2	TGTGCCATCAGTGAGTCAACTAGCGGGATCACAGGGGAGCAGTTCTTC	CAISESTSGITGEQFF
TRBV6-6	NA	TRBJ1-2	NA	TGTGCCAGCAGTTATGAATCTAACTATGGCTACACCTTC	CASSYESNYGYTF
TRBV18	NA	TRBJ2-2	NA	TGTGCCAGCTCACCCGTGGTCGGGAGTTTCCTCACCGGGGAGCTGTTTTTT	CASSPVVGSFLTGELFF
TRBV5-6	NA	TRBJ1-1	NA	TGTGCCAGCAGCCAGGGGAGGGTGAGGATGGGCACTGAAGCTTTCTTT	CASSQGRVRMGTEAFF
TRBV5-1	NA	TRBJ2-5	NA	TGCGCCAGCAGCTTGTGGACAGAAGAGACCCAGTACTTC	CASSLWTEETQYF
TRBV5-5	NA	TRBJ2-1	NA	TGTGCCAGCAGCTTCACAGCGTTCCGACACAATGAGCAGTTCTTC	CASSFTAFRHNEQFF
TRBV28	NA	TRBJ2-7	TRBD1	TGTGCCAGCTCCCTTCCGGGACAGGGGAAATCCTACGAGCAGTACTTC	CASSLPGQGKSYEQYF
TRBV6-5	NA	TRBJ2-2	TRBD1	TGTGCCAGCAGTTACGACAGGGCGACCACCGGGGAGCTGTTTTTT	CASSYDRATTGELFF
TRBV1	NA	TRBJ2-2	NA	TGCACCAGCAGCCAGGGACTAGCGGGGGGAATCGTTTACGTAGGGAACACCGGGGAGCTGTTTTTT	CTSSQGLAGGIVYVGNTGELFF
TRBV9	NA	TRBJ2-5	TRBD1	TGTGCCAGCAGCCTAGGGACAGGGTCTTTTTTGGAGACCCAGTACTTC	CASSLGTGSFLETQYF
TRBV10-3	few	TRBJ2-1	TRBD1	TGTGCCGCGCAGGGACAGACTTACAATGAGCAGTTCTTC	CAAQGQTYNEQFF
TRBV2	NA	TRBJ2-6	TRBD1	TGTGCCAGCAGGCCGGGACAGGGGCTCACGGCTGGGGCCAACGTCCTGACTTTC	CASRPGQGLTAGANVLTF
TRBV6-1	NA	TRBJ1-5	NA	TGTGCCAGCAGCCTGGGCTGGGAGGGCAATCAGCCCCAGCATTTT	CASSLGWEGNQPQHF
TRBV7-6	few	TRBJ1-5	NA	TGTGCCAGCAGCTTAGATAGCCGGGGCGACCAGCCCCAGCATTTT	CASSLDSRGDQPQHF
TRBV5-1	NA	TRBJ1-3	NA	TGCGCCAGCAGCTTGGGTGGGACATCTGGAAACACCATATATTTT	CASSLGGTSGNTIYF
TRBV19	NA	TRBJ1-5	TRBD1	TGTGCCAGTAGTCTGGGACAGGGTAGGTGGGAGCCCCAGCATTTT	CASSLGQGRWEPQHF
TRBV5-1	NA	TRBJ2-3	NA	TGCGCCAGCAGCTTGCGGGGTAGCACAGATACGCAGTATTTT	CASSLRGSTDTQYF
TRBV11-2	NA	TRBJ2-3	NA	TGTGCCAGCAGCTTAGAACACCTCACAGATACGCAGTATTTT	CASSLEHLTDTQYF
TRBV4-1	NA	TRBJ2-1	NA	TGCGCCAGCAGCCAGAGGACGAAGGTTTCGAGGAATGAGCAGTTCTTC	CASSQRTKVSRNEQFF
TRBV11-2	NA	TRBJ2-7	NA	TGTGCCAGCAGCTTTGGCCACTCCTACGAGCAGTACTTC	CASSFGHSYEQYF
TRBV5-8	NA	TRBJ1-6	TRBD1	TGTGCCAGCAGCTTGATTGCAGGGGGCCTAAATAATTCACCCCTCCACTTT	CASSLIAGGLNNSPLHF
TRBV19	NA	TRBJ2-2	NA	TGTGCCACTGGGGACGCGAGCGTGACCGGGGAGCTGCTTTTT	CATGDASVTGELLF
TRBV15	NA	TRBJ2-7	TRBD2	TGTGCCACCAGCAGCCTGTCTAGCGGGAGGGGATACGAGCAGTACTTC	CATSSLSSGRGYEQYF
TRBV6-1	NA	TRBJ1-4	NA	TGTGCCAGCAGTGATCGACAGATTAATGAAAAACTGTTTTTT	CASSDRQINEKLFF
TRBV28	NA	TRBJ2-5	NA	TGTGCCAGCATCCCCCGAAGTGGGGAAGAGACCCAGTACTTC	CASIPRSGEETQYF
TRBV5-1	NA	TRBJ1-4	NA	TGCGCCAGCAGCTTGACGGGGGCTGCAACTAATGAAAAACTGTTTTTT	CASSLTGAATNEKLFF
TRBV6-5	NA	TRBJ2-3	NA	TGTGCCAGCAGTTACGCGGGGAACACAGATACGCAGTATTTT	CASSYAGNTDTQYF
TRBV4-1	NA	TRBJ2-3	TRBD2	TGCGCCAGCAGCCGAGGGACTAGCAGAACCAGGTCAGATACGCAGTATTTT	CASSRGTSRTRSDTQYF
TRBV19	NA	TRBJ1-2	NA	TGTGCCAGTAGTACTTTACTCCGACAGGCGACCTATGGCTACACCTTC	CASSTLLRQATYGYTF
TRBV7-9	NA	TRBJ2-5	TRBD1	TGTGCCAGCAGCTGGACAGGGGAAGAGACCCAGTACTTC	CASSWTGEETQYF
TRBV19	NA	TRBJ1-3	TRBD1	TGTGCCAGTAGTATCGCCAGGACAGGGAAAGGAAACACCATATATTTT	CASSIARTGKGNTIYF
TRBV30	NA	TRBJ2-2	NA	TGTGCCTGGAGTAGGCCGGGGTCCGGGGGCGGGAGGAACACCGGGGAGCTGTTTTTT	CAWSRPGSGGGRNTGELFF
TRBV11-2	NA	TRBJ2-5	NA	TGTGCCAGCAGCTTATTCACCAATTCCCGGTTGGCACCGCTTCGGGGGCAGTACTTC	CASSLFTNSRLAPLRGQYF
TRBV27	NA	TRBJ2-5	NA	TGTGCCAGCAGTTTAACCGCCCAGGTCGTTTGGACCCAGTACTTC	CASSLTAQVVWTQYF
TRBV5-1	NA	TRBJ1-2	NA	TGCGCCAGCAGCCGGACAGACTATGGCTACACCTTC	CASSRTDYGYTF
TRBV7-8	NA	TRBJ1-5	NA	TGTGCCAGCAGCTTGGGCAGGGGCCCCAGTAACAATCAGCCCCAGCATTTT	CASSLGRGPSNNQPQHF
TRBV2	NA	TRBJ2-7	TRBD1	TGTGCCAGCAGTGCCGGACAGGGGGGAGTCTACGAGCAGTACTTC	CASSAGQGGVYEQYF
TRBV7-8	NA	TRBJ2-1	NA	TGTGCCAGCAGCCACGTGGGGGGTCGGCCTGATGAGCAGTTCTTC	CASSHVGGRPDEQFF